These T cell receptor beta chains were read from a single sample in a study of response to subunit inactivated influenza vaccine. Using its own MiXCR run on the RT-PCR reads, TCRdb lists one record per CDR3 protein. This sample has 650,000 to 800,000 distinct CDR3 sequences; about 14% occur once, and the top ten carry approximately 7%. Sequencing used PBMCs from blood, obtained about 14 days before vaccination. The receptors stem from a man aged 50-60 years who received an inactivated influenza vaccine. The CDR3 runs from the conserved cysteine through the conserved F or W. Fields, in order: D gene, J gene, V gene, clone size, CDR3 DNA, CDR3 protein. D genes are given only for firm matches. Size is omitted from some rows. Given values are once, few, many or a class for expanded clones.

NA,TRBJ2-5,TRBV30,NA,TGTGCCTGGACCCTAGGAGAGACCCAGTACTTC,CAWTLGETQYF
TRBD1,TRBJ2-6,TRBV12-3/TRBV12-4,NA,TGTGCCAGCAGTCACCGGGACAGGGGGCTTGGGGCCAACGTCCTGACTTTC,CASSHRDRGLGANVLTF
NA,TRBJ1-5,TRBV6-2/TRBV6-3,few,TGTGCCAGCAGTTATCTCCCGCCGGGTAGTAGCAATCAGCCCCAGCATTTT,CASSYLPPGSSNQPQHF
TRBD2,TRBJ2-1,TRBV7-2,NA,TGTGCCAGCGACCCCGGGACTAGCGGATACAATGAGCAGTTCTTC,CASDPGTSGYNEQFF
NA,TRBJ2-7,TRBV5-5,NA,TGTGCCAGCTCCCCTCGGGCGGACCCCTACGAGCAGTACTTC,CASSPRADPYEQYF
NA,TRBJ2-7,TRBV3-1,NA,TGTGCCAGCAGCCAGAACTCCCGGGGGTTGGACGAGCAGTACTTC,CASSQNSRGLDEQYF
TRBD2,TRBJ2-1,TRBV11-2,NA,TGTGCCAGCAAGCGCCTAGCGGGAGGTCGCTACAATGAGCAGTTCTTC,CASKRLAGGRYNEQFF
NA,TRBJ1-1,TRBV5-1,few,TGCGCCAGCAGCTTTGGCGGGGGGCCGAACACTGAAGCTTTCTTT,CASSFGGGPNTEAFF
NA,TRBJ1-6,TRBV25-1,NA,TGTGCCAGCAGTGAGGCAGGCTATAATTCACCCCTCCACTTT,CASSEAGYNSPLHF
NA,TRBJ2-1,TRBV7-9,NA,TGTGCCAGCAACTCACGGGGGTTAAATGAGCAGTTCTTC,CASNSRGLNEQFF
TRBD1,TRBJ2-1,TRBV19,few,TGTGCCAGTAGTATCCGGGACAGTTCCCTCTCCTACAATGAGCAGTTCTTC,CASSIRDSSLSYNEQFF
NA,TRBJ2-2,TRBV27,few,TGTGCCAGCAGTTCCCCCAGGGGTAAATGGGAGCTGTTTTTT,CASSSPRGKWELFF
TRBD1,TRBJ2-1,TRBV5-1,NA,TGCGCCAGCAGCCGAGGGACAGGGGGCCAGTCCTACAATGAGCAGTTCTTC,CASSRGTGGQSYNEQFF
NA,TRBJ2-5,TRBV28,NA,TGTGCCAGCAGTTTATTCTCACAGGGCCAAGAGACCCAGTACTTC,CASSLFSQGQETQYF
TRBD2,TRBJ2-7,TRBV5-4,NA,TGTGCCAGCAGCTTGGGTGGGGGGGTTGCCGAGCAGTACTTC,CASSLGGGVAEQYF
NA,TRBJ2-1,TRBV29-1,NA,TGCAGCGCCGGACAGCGTGGTGAGCAGTTCTTC,CSAGQRGEQFF
NA,TRBJ2-1,TRBV28,many,TGTGCCAGCAGTTTAAATCGGGAGCAGTTCTTC,CASSLNREQFF
NA,TRBJ2-3,TRBV20-1,few,TGCAGTGCTAGAGATGGAGGGGGCGCGAGCTACACAGATACGCAGTATTTT,CSARDGGGASYTDTQYF
TRBD1,TRBJ1-5,TRBV7-2,NA,TGTGCCAGCAGCCTGGGACAGAGGCAGCCCCAGCATTTT,CASSLGQRQPQHF
TRBD2,TRBJ2-1,TRBV5-1,few,TGCGCCAGCAGCTTGGCCCCCAGCGGGAGTGCCAATGAGCAGTTCTTC,CASSLAPSGSANEQFF
TRBD2,TRBJ2-7,TRBV4-2,few,TGTGCCAGCAGCCCAAGGGCTAGCGGGGGGTCAAGCTCCTACGAGCAGTACTTC,CASSPRASGGSSSYEQYF
NA,TRBJ2-5,TRBV6-1,NA,TGTGCCAGCAGACGACTAGAGTGGAAAGAGACCCAGTACTTC,CASRRLEWKETQYF
NA,TRBJ2-3,TRBV3-1,few,TGTGCCAGCAGCCAAGTAATGGATACGCAGTATTTT,CASSQVMDTQYF
NA,TRBJ1-5,TRBV28,many,TGTGCCAGCAGTCTCCGAAACGGGCAGCCCCAGCATTTT,CASSLRNGQPQHF
NA,TRBJ2-1,TRBV7-8,NA,TGTGCCAGCAGCTTGTACCAGGCTAAAAATGAGCAGTTCTTC,CASSLYQAKNEQFF
NA,TRBJ1-5,TRBV10-1,many,TGCGCCAGCAGTGACAGCAATCAGCCCCAGCATTTT,CASSDSNQPQHF
NA,TRBJ2-3,TRBV6-4,NA,TGTGCCAGCAGTGGAGCAGGGAGTAACGCAGATACGCAGTATTTT,CASSGAGSNADTQYF
NA,TRBJ2-7,TRBV25-1,many,TGTGCCAGCAGTGATCTCGGTACCTACGAGCAGTACTTC,CASSDLGTYEQYF
NA,TRBJ2-1,TRBV5-1,few,TGCGCCAGCAGCTTGGAGGTGACTGGGGGGCTACGAGGGAATGAGCAGTTCTTC,CASSLEVTGGLRGNEQFF
TRBD1,TRBJ1-1,TRBV15,few,TGTGCCACCAGCAGAATACAGGGGCCTGAAGCTTTCTTT,CATSRIQGPEAFF
TRBD1,TRBJ1-2,TRBV6-5,many,TGTGCCAGCAGTTACAGTGGGACAGGGAAGCACTATGGCTACACCTTC,CASSYSGTGKHYGYTF
NA,TRBJ2-3,TRBV7-2,few,TGTGCCAGCAGCTTAGCGGAGATAGATACGCAGTATTTT,CASSLAEIDTQYF
TRBD2,TRBJ2-3,TRBV5-1,NA,TGCGCCAGCAGCACGTCCGGGACTAACACAGATACGCAGTATTTT,CASSTSGTNTDTQYF
NA,TRBJ1-2,TRBV12-3/TRBV12-4,NA,TGTGCCAGCAGTTCCCGGGACACTGACTATGGCTACACCTTC,CASSSRDTDYGYTF
TRBD2,TRBJ2-5,TRBV9,NA,TGTGCCAGCAGCGTGGCGGGAGGTGTTCAAGAGACCCAGTACTTC,CASSVAGGVQETQYF
NA,TRBJ1-4,TRBV20-1,many,TGCAGTGCTGCTGACGGCGCAACTAATGAAAAACTGTTTTTT,CSAADGATNEKLFF
NA,TRBJ1-1,TRBV29-1,few,TGCAGCGTTGTCGAGGGCACTGAAGCTTTCTTT,CSVVEGTEAFF
NA,TRBJ2-3,TRBV7-2,few,TGTGCCAGCAGCTCGGCAGGGGCTACAGATACGCAGTATTTT,CASSSAGATDTQYF
NA,TRBJ2-2,TRBV15,NA,TGTGCCACCACACACCATATCGTGAACACCGGGGAGCTGTTTTTT,CATTHHIVNTGELFF
NA,TRBJ1-4,TRBV20-1,few,TGCAGTGCTGTCGGGGGTAATGAAAAACTGTTTTTT,CSAVGGNEKLFF
NA,TRBJ1-1,TRBV9,NA,TGTGCCAGCACCCCCTCCCCGGGTAGGGGTACTGAAGCTTTCTTT,CASTPSPGRGTEAFF
NA,TRBJ1-2,TRBV2,NA,TGTGCCACTACGGAGCGGGGGTACTATGGCTACACCTTC,CATTERGYYGYTF
TRBD1,TRBJ2-1,TRBV4-3,NA,TGCGCCAGCAGCCTACAACCGGGACAGGGGGCGGATGAGCAGTTCTTC,CASSLQPGQGADEQFF
TRBD1,TRBJ1-2,TRBV5-1,NA,TGCGCCAGCAGCTTGGCGGGACAGGGGACGAGCGGCTACACCTTC,CASSLAGQGTSGYTF
NA,TRBJ2-5,TRBV7-9,NA,TGTGCCAGCAGCGCATTACTAGAGGTGTACCAAGAGACCCAGTACTTC,CASSALLEVYQETQYF
NA,TRBJ2-1,TRBV20-1,many,TGCAGTGCTAGAGGATTAAATGAGCAGTTCTTC,CSARGLNEQFF